The source of this T cell receptor (beta chain) is a study of response to subunit inactivated influenza vaccine. Study-wide points: After each seasonal influenza vaccination, few new T cells are recruited, the authors suggested.

This clonotype was seen a handful of times. Its cognate antigen is unknown. TCRdb used MiXCR to reprocess the RT-PCR reads, holding one entry per CDR3 protein. The sample comprises some 500,000 distinct CDR3 sequences, 25% of which are singletons, and approximately 1.9% rests with the top ten. Trimming took off 2 bases at V and 0 bases at J, with 12 bases between the two ends. Germline loops: CDR1 MNHEY, CDR2 SVGAGI. This CDR3 region has 16 residues. The chain links TRBV6-5 to TRBJ2-3; D unresolved. The receptor was derived from a middle-aged man who received an inactivated influenza vaccine. The sample here was CD4+ T cells sorted from PBMCs, taken 4 to 6 days after vaccination. The CDR3 spells CASSYAAGTSTDTQYF. As DNA, the CDR3 is TGTGCCAGCAGTTACGCTGCCGGAACTAGCACAGATACGCAGTATTTT.